One T cell receptor beta chain is described in this entry. Its antigen is still unknown. The data are from a study of blood T cells in healthy people across ages. Findings of the study overall: It was found that TCR beta diversity correlated strongly with the percentage of naive T cells. Not knowing donor CMV status may have confounded expanded clonotype changes. Versus aged donors, long-lived donors had higher diversity and more naive CD4+ cells.

Sample-barcoded 5' priming and a J-beta primer mix drove a second PCR of about 7 to 12 cycles. Each of the cDNA molecules was tagged by a template-switch adaptor with 12 random nucleotides. TCRdb re-derived calls from the 5' RACE reads in MiXCR, one entry per CDR3 protein. The data contain more than 1.4 million distinct CDR3 sequences, roughly 40% of them singletons. The TCR sequence derives from a woman under 30 in good health. Sequencing was carried out using blood.

CDR3 nucleotides: TGTGCCAGCAGTCCCCTGGGGGACCGCACAGATACGCAGTATTTT. Its translation: CASSPLGDRTDTQYF. The V and J genes are TRBV12-3 or TRBV12-4 and TRBJ2-3, with D perhaps matching TRBD1 or TRBD2 (5 bases each). The CDR3 runs to 15 residues. Trimming pared 5 bases from V and 1 base from J, leaving 13 bases between.